Listed below are T cell receptor beta chains from one sample, sequenced in a study of identical twins. TCRdb itself ran the 5' RACE reads through MiXCR, one entry per CDR3 protein. Altogether 520,000 or so distinct CDR3 sequences are present, about 20% being singletons, with the ten largest covering 0.91%. These data also formed part of another study, on T cells expressing NK-cell markers.

The specimen sequenced was CD4+ T cells sorted from blood. The source of these receptors is a woman between 18 and 29 years old in good health. Both conserved end residues are part of each CDR3. D genes are given only for firm matches. Clone size appears in some rows only: once, few, many, or a class for an expanded clone.

J	size	V	D	DNA	CDR3
TRBJ1-2	few	TRBV27	-	TGTGCCGAAAAACGGAGGACCCTTTACTATGGCTACACCTTC	CAEKRRTLYYGYTF
TRBJ2-6	once	TRBV2	-	TGTGCCAGGCAGGGCTCTGGGGCCAACGTCCTGACTTTC	CARQGSGANVLTF
TRBJ2-1	-	TRBV11-2	-	TGTGCCAGTAGGTTAGCGGACTCCTACAATGAGCAGTTCTTC	CASRLADSYNEQFF
TRBJ1-1	few	TRBV29-1	-	TGCAGCGTTCCCCCGGGCCGGAACACTGAAGCTTTCTTT	CSVPPGRNTEAFF
TRBJ1-2	-	TRBV20-1	-	TGCAGTGCTAGAGTGGCAGGGTCGAACTATGGCTACACCTTC	CSARVAGSNYGYTF
TRBJ1-1	few	TRBV20-1	-	TGCAGTGACTCTCAGAACACTGAAGCTTTCTTT	CSDSQNTEAFF
TRBJ1-1	few	TRBV7-2	-	TGTGCCAGCAGCCACCATACAGGGCAGGTGGGCACTGAAGCTTTCTTT	CASSHHTGQVGTEAFF
TRBJ2-1	many	TRBV7-2	-	TGTGCCAGCAGCTTAGGTCCTAGAGGCTCCTACAATGAGCAGTTCTTC	CASSLGPRGSYNEQFF
TRBJ1-2	many	TRBV29-1	-	TGCAGCGTTGCCGGGCGCTTGGGGCATGGCTACACCTTC	CSVAGRLGHGYTF
TRBJ2-5	-	TRBV20-1	-	TGCAGTGCAGAGATGCCAGGGCCCCAGGAGTACTTC	CSAEMPGPQEYF
TRBJ1-2	many	TRBV12-3/TRBV12-4	-	TGTGCCAGCAGCCGACAGAACTATGGCTACACCTTC	CASSRQNYGYTF
TRBJ2-7	-	TRBV27	TRBD1	TGTGCCAGCCCCCCGCAGGGGGCCTACGAGCAGTACTTC	CASPPQGAYEQYF
TRBJ2-7	-	TRBV7-3	-	TGTGCCAGCAGCAAGGACGGACGCTACGAGCAGTACTTC	CASSKDGRYEQYF
TRBJ2-5	few	TRBV7-8	-	TGTGCCAGCAGCCAAAGGGGTTCCGGGGTAACAGCGGAGACCCAGTACTTC	CASSQRGSGVTAETQYF
TRBJ2-5	many	TRBV5-4	TRBD1	TGTGCCAGCAGCCAGGGACAGTTCCAAGAGACCCAGTACTTC	CASSQGQFQETQYF